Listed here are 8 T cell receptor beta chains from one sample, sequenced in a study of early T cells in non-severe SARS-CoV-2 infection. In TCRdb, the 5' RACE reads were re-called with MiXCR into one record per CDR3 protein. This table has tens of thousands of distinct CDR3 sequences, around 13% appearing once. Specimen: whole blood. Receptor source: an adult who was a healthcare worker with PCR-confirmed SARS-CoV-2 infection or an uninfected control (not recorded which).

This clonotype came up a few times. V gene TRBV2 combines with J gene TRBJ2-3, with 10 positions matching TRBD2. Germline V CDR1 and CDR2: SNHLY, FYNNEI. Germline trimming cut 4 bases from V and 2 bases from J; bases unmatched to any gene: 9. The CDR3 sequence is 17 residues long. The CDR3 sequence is CASSAEASGGHTDTQYF. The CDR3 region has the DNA TGTGCCAGCAGTGCAGAGGCTAGCGGGGGACACACAGATACGCAGTATTTT.

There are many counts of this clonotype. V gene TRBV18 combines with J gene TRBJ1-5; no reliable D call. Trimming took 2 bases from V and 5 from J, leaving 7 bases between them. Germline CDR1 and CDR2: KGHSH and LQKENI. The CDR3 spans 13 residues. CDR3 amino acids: CASSPDGHQPQHF. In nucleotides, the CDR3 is TGTGCCAGCTCACCAGACGGCCATCAGCCCCAGCATTTT.

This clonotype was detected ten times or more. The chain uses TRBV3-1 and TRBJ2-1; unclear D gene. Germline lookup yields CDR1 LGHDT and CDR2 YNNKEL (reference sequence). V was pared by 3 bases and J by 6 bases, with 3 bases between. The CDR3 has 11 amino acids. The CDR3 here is CASSQLNEQFF. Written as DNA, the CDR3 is TGTGCCAGCAGCCAGCTCAATGAGCAGTTCTTC.

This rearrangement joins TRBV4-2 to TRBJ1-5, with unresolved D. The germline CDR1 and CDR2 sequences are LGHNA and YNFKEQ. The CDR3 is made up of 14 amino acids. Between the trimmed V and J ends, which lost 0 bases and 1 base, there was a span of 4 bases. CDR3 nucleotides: TGTGCCAGCAGCCAAGAAGGAAGCAATCAGCCCCAGCATTTT. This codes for CASSQEGSNQPQHF.

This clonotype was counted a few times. CDR3 amino acids: CASSLVGTPYGYTF. DNA for the CDR3: TGTGCCAGCAGCTTGGTCGGCACCCCCTATGGCTACACCTTC. The rearrangement links TRBV5-4 to TRBJ1-2; D unresolved. Trimming shortened V by 0 bases and J by 4 bases, and 10 bases separated the two germline ends. The germline V gene encodes CDR1 SGHNT and CDR2 YYREEE (reference sequence). The CDR3 spans 14 residues.

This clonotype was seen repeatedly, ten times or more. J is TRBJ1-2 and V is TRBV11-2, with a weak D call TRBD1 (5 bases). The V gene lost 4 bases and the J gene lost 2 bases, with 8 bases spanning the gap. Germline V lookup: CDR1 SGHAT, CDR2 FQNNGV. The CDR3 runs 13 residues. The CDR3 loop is CASSSGYNYGYTF. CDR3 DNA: TGTGCCAGCAGCTCAGGGTACAACTATGGCTACACCTTC.

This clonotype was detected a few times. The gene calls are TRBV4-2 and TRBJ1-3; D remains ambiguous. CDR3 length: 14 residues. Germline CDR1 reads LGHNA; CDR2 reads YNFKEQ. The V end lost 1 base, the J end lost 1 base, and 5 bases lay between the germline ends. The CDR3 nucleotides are TGTGCCAGCAGCCAAGCGGGGTCTGGAAACACCATATATTTT. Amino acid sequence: CASSQAGSGNTIYF.

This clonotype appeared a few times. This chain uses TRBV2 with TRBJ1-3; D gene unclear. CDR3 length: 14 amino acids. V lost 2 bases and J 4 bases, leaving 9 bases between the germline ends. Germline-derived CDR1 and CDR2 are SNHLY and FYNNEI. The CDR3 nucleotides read TGTGCCAGCAGTGAACCGGCCCACGGAAACACCATATATTTT. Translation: CASSEPAHGNTIYF.